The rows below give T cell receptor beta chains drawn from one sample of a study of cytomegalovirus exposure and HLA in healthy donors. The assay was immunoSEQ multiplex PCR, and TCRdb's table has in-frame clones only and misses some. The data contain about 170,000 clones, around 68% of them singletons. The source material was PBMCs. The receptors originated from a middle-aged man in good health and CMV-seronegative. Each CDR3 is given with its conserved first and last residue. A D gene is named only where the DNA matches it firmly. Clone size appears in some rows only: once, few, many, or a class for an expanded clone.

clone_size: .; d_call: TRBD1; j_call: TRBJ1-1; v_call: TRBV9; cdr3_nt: TGTGCCAGCAGCGGCGGGACAGGGGTTACTGAAGCTTTCTTT; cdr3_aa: CASSGGTGVTEAFF
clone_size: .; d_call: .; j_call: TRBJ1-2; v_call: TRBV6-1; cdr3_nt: TGTGCCGTAAGAGGGACAAACTATGGCTACACCTTC; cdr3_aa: CAVRGTNYGYTF
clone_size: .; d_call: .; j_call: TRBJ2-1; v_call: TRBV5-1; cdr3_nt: TGCGCCAGCAGCCCCGGACAGCAAAACAATGAGCAGTTCTTC; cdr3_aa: CASSPGQQNNEQFF
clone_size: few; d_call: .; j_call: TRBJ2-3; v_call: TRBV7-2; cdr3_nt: TGTGCCAGCAGCCTGGGCCCAGGCGAGACAGATACGCAGTATTTT; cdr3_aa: CASSLGPGETDTQYF
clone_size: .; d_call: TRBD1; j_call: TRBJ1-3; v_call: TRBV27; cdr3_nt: TGTGCCAGCAGTTCTAGGGGGCCTGGCTCTGGAAACACCATATATTTT; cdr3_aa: CASSSRGPGSGNTIYF
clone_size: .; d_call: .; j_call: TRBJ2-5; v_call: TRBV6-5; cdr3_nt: TGTGCCAGCAGTGAAATAGGGAGAGAGACCCAGTACTTC; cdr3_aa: CASSEIGRETQYF
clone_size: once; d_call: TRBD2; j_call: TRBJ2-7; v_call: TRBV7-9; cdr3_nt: TGTTCCAGTCACCCAAGCGGGGCATACGAGCAGTACTTC; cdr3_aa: CSSHPSGAYEQYF
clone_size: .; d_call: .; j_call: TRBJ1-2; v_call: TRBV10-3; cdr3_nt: TGTGCCATCAGTGAGCCGGACAGACCCTATGGCTACACCTTC; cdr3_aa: CAISEPDRPYGYTF
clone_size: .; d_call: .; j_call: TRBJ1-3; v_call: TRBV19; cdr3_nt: TGTGCCAGTAGTACCGACAGCTCTGGAAACACCATATATTTT; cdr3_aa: CASSTDSSGNTIYF
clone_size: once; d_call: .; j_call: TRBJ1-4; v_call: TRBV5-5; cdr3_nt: TGTGCCAGCTCTTGGGCATTGGATGAAAAACTGTTTTTT; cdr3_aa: CASSWALDEKLFF
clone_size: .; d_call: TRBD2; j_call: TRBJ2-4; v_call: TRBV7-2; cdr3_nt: TGTGCCAGCAGCTTAGTGGCTAGCGGGAATGGCCTAGCCAAAAACATTCAGTACTTC; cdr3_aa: CASSLVASGNGLAKNIQYF
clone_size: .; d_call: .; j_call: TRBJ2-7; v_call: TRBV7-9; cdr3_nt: TGTGCCAGCAGCTTAACCCAGGGTTACTACTACGAGCAGTACTTC; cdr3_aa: CASSLTQGYYYEQYF
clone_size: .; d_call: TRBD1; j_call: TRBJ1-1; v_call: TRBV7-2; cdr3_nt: TGTGCCAGCAGCGTACAGGGGACGGGCACTGAAGCTTTCTTT; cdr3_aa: CASSVQGTGTEAFF
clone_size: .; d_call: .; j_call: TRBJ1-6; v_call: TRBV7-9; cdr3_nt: TGTTCCAGCAGCTCACAGGGTACGGATTCACCCCTCCACTTT; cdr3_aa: CSSSSQGTDSPLHF
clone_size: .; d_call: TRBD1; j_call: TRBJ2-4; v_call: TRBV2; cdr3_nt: TGTGCCAGCAGTGCCCGAGGACAGGGGCTCACCAAAAACATTCAGTACTTC; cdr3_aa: CASSARGQGLTKNIQYF
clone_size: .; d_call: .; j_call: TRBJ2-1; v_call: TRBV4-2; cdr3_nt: TGTGCCAGCAGCCAAGAGCTAGCAGAGCGCTGGAATGAGCAGTTCTTC; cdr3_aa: CASSQELAERWNEQFF
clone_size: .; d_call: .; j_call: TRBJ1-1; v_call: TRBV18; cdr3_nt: TGTGCCAGCTCACCAAGCAGGGACACTGAAGCTTTCTTT; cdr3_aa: CASSPSRDTEAFF
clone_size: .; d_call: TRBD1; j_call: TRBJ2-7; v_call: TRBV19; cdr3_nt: TGTGCCAGTAGTATTTGGGAACAGGGGCAAGACTACGAGCAGTACTTC; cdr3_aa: CASSIWEQGQDYEQYF
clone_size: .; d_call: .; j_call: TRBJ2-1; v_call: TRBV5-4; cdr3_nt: TGTGCCAGCAGCTATAGTAGCTCTACGTGGGAGCAGTTCTTC; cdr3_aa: CASSYSSSTWEQFF
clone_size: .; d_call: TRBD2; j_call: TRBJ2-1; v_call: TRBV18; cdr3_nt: TGTGCCAGCTCCACCACTAGCGGGACCGACAATGAGCAGTTCTTC; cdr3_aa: CASSTTSGTDNEQFF
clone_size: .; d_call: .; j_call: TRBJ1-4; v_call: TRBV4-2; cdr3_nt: TGTGCCAGCAGCGCTACGAGACAGGCCGAAAAACTGTTTTTT; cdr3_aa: CASSATRQAEKLFF
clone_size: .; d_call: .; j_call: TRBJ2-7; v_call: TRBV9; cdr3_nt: TGTGCCAGCAGCGTCCAGACAGGAGGATATTACGAGCAGTACTTC; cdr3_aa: CASSVQTGGYYEQYF
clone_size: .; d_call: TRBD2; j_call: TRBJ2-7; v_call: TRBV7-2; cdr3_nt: TGTGCCAGCAGCTTACTAGCGGGGGTCGTGAGCGAGCAGTACTTC; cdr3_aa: CASSLLAGVVSEQYF
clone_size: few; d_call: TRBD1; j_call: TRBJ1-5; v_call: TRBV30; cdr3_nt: TGTGCCTGGAGTGTACAGACAGGGGGCAACAATCAGCCCCAGCATTTT; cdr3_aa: CAWSVQTGGNNQPQHF
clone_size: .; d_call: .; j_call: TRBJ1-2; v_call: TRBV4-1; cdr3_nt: TGCGCCAGCAGACAAGCAGGGTCTAACTATGGCTACACCTTC; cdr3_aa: CASRQAGSNYGYTF
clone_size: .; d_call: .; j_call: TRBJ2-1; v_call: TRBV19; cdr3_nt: TGTGCCAGTAGTCCCCAACGGGGTCGAGCCTACAATGAGCAGTTCTTC; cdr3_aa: CASSPQRGRAYNEQFF
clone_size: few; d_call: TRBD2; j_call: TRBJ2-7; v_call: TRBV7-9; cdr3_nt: TGTGCCAGCAGCTTACTAGCGGGCTACGAGCAGTACTTC; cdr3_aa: CASSLLAGYEQYF
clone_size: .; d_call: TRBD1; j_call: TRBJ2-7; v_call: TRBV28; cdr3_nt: TGTGCCAGCAGTTCTACCGGGACAGGGTTCTACGAGCAGTACTTC; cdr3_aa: CASSSTGTGFYEQYF
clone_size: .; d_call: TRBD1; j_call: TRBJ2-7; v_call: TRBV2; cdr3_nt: TGTGCCAGCAGTGAGGGACAGGGGACCTACGAGCAGTACTTC; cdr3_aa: CASSEGQGTYEQYF
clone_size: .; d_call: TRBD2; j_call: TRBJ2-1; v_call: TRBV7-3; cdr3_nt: TGTGCCAGCAATCCGGGACTAGCGGGCTACAATGAGCAGTTCTTC; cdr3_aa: CASNPGLAGYNEQFF
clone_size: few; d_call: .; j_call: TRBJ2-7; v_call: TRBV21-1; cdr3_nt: TGTGCCAGCAGCCCCGACAGGGGGATCCTCTCCTACGAGCAGTACTTC; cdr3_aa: CASSPDRGILSYEQYF
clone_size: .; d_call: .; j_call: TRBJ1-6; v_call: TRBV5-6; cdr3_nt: TGTGCCAGCAGCTTGGCCGGGGGGGGAGGGCGTTCACCCCTCCACTTT; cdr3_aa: CASSLAGGGGRSPLHF
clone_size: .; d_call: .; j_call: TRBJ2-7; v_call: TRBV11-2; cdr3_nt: TGTGCCAGCAGCTTAGACCTGGGACTTTCCACCTACGAGCAGTACTTC; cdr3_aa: CASSLDLGLSTYEQYF
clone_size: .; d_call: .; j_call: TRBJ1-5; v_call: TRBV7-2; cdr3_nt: TGTGCCAGCAGCTCCCGGAGCAATCAGCCCCAGCATTTT; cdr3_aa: CASSSRSNQPQHF
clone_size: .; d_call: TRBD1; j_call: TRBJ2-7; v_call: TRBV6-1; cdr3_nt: TGTGCCAGCAGGAAAGGACAGGCGTGGGAGCAGTACTTC; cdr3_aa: CASRKGQAWEQYF
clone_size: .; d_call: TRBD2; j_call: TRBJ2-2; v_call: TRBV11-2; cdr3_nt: TGTGCTTGCCTAGCGGGAGGGAACACCGGGGAGCTGTTTTTT; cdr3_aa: CACLAGGNTGELFF